This T cell receptor (beta chain) was recorded in a study of T cell responses to AZD1222 COVID-19 vaccine. Regarding the study as a whole: Only five to seven individuals given AZD1222 were seropositive at baseline. It should be noted that donors were predominantly white British and more often female, and clonal diversity was possibly underestimated. Spike-specific TCR breadth and depth went up after people got two AZD1222 doses.

In regard to this clone: The target antigen is unknown.

V lost 3 bases and J lost 4; bases outside the gene matches: 6. This CDR3 has 15 residues. Looked up from germline, CDR1 is SGDLS and CDR2 is YYNGEE. Using immunoSEQ multiplex PCR, the repertoire was profiled, and TCRdb retains in-frame clones only, with some absent. The repertoire holds 150,000 to 180,000 clones, with 80% to 90% as singletons. Sequencing used peripheral blood, obtained after recovery from COVID-19. The receptor was isolated from an adult who had recovered from COVID-19. This chain uses TRBV9 with TRBJ2-5; 10 nucleotides match TRBD1. CDR3 nucleotides: TGTGCCAGCAGCGCCGCGACAGGGGGCACAGAGACCCAGTACTTC. Translating it yields CASSAATGGTETQYF.